These T cell receptor beta chains were read from a single sample in a study of T cells after yellow fever vaccination. From the 5' RACE reads, TCRdb called clonotypes with MiXCR, one entry per CDR3 protein. Altogether approximately 250,000 distinct CDR3 sequences are present, roughly 3.5% being singletons, with the ten largest covering under 20%. The source was PBMCs, collected 15 days after the yellow fever booster vaccination. The receptors stem from a man aged 18-30 years who received the YFV17D yellow fever vaccine. Each CDR3 is given with its conserved first and last residue. Fields, in order: D gene, V gene, clone size, J gene, CDR3 DNA, CDR3 protein. A D gene is named only where the DNA matches it firmly. The size of a clone is reported for some rows only, either as once, few or many, or as a class for expanded clones.

-	TRBV4-3	many	TRBJ2-3	TGCGCCAGCAGCCGAAATACGGGACGGCATAAAACAGATACGCAGTATTTT	CASSRNTGRHKTDTQYF
TRBD1	TRBV18	many	TRBJ1-2	TGTGCCAGCTCACACGGGACAGACTATGGCTACACCTTC	CASSHGTDYGYTF
-	TRBV19	few	TRBJ1-5	TGTGCCAGTAGTATAGATCCGGGAGGGAACGGTCAGCCCCAGCATTTT	CASSIDPGGNGQPQHF
-	TRBV7-9	many	TRBJ2-1	TGTGCCAGCAGCTTTTACAAAAGCTCCTACAATGAGCAGTTCTTC	CASSFYKSSYNEQFF
TRBD1	TRBV11-2	-	TRBJ2-1	TGTGCCAGCAGCTTTCGGACAGGGGATGAGCAGTTCTTC	CASSFRTGDEQFF
TRBD1	TRBV20-1	many	TRBJ1-2	TGCAGTGCTCTTACCCGGGACAGGGGGTATGGCTACACCTTC	CSALTRDRGYGYTF
-	TRBV2	many	TRBJ2-3	TGTGCCAGCAGTCAAGACAGGCCCCCCCAAGATACGCAGTATTTT	CASSQDRPPQDTQYF
TRBD1	TRBV12-3/TRBV12-4	many	TRBJ1-1	TGTGCCTGTCTTCGGGACAGATTGAACACTGAAGCTTTCTTT	CACLRDRLNTEAFF
TRBD1	TRBV6-5	many	TRBJ1-6	TGTGCCAGCAGCACGCCCGGGACAGATTCACCCCTCCACTTT	CASSTPGTDSPLHF
TRBD1	TRBV7-6	many	TRBJ1-2	TGTGCCAGCAGCCGACCGGGACAGGGAATCGGCTACACCTTC	CASSRPGQGIGYTF
-	TRBV5-1	many	TRBJ2-6	TGCGCCAGCAGCTTGGTTGGTGGTTCGGGGGTTGGGGCCAACGTCCTGACTTTC	CASSLVGGSGVGANVLTF
TRBD1	TRBV20-1	many	TRBJ2-2	TGCAGTGCTAGAGATTACAGGGGCGGGGAGCTGTTTTTT	CSARDYRGGELFF
TRBD1	TRBV4-2	-	TRBJ2-5	TGTGCCAGCAGCTCAGGGACAGGGTTGGAGACCCAGTACTTC	CASSSGTGLETQYF
TRBD1	TRBV20-1	few	TRBJ1-2	TGCAGTGCTAGAAACTCGCCGGGACAGGGACCCGGCTACACCTTC	CSARNSPGQGPGYTF
TRBD1	TRBV5-1	few	TRBJ2-1	TGCGCCAGCAGTCAAATCCCGGGACAGGGGGTCAATGAGCAGTTCTTC	CASSQIPGQGVNEQFF
-	TRBV5-6	many	TRBJ1-5	TGTGCCAGCAGCTTGGCCGCAGGGTGGGAGGGTCAGCCCCAGCATTTT	CASSLAAGWEGQPQHF
-	TRBV6-5	many	TRBJ1-1	TGTGCCAGCAGTTACCCCTCGGGGACTGAAGCTTTCTTT	CASSYPSGTEAFF
-	TRBV7-9	-	TRBJ1-2	TGTGCCAGCACCCCCTGGGGGGGGGACTCCAACTATGGCTACACCTTC	CASTPWGGDSNYGYTF
TRBD2	TRBV19	many	TRBJ2-7	TGTGCCAGTAGTATGTCGAGTCGGGGGGGCCAATACGAGCAGTACTTC	CASSMSSRGGQYEQYF
-	TRBV5-1	many	TRBJ2-5	TGCGCCAGCGCAGAACAGGGAGACCAAGAGACCCAGTACTTC	CASAEQGDQETQYF
-	TRBV29-1	many	TRBJ2-7	TGCAGCGTCCGATCTCCGGGTAGGGACGAGCAGTACTTC	CSVRSPGRDEQYF
TRBD1	TRBV5-1	many	TRBJ1-2	TGCGCCAGCAGCTCCGAGGGGGCAGCGGTGGACTATGGCTACACCTTC	CASSSEGAAVDYGYTF
TRBD2	TRBV28	many	TRBJ2-7	TGTGCCAGCAGTTTAGGATCGAGCGGGGCGTACGAGCAGTACTTC	CASSLGSSGAYEQYF
-	TRBV20-1	many	TRBJ2-4	TGCAGTGCTAGTTCTGTCAGAGAAAGTTTACTAGCCAAAAACATTCAGTACTTC	CSASSVRESLLAKNIQYF
-	TRBV7-2	many	TRBJ1-5	TGTGCCAGCAGCTTAGCGACTGGGGGGAATCAGCCCCAGCATTTT	CASSLATGGNQPQHF
-	TRBV7-2	many	TRBJ1-2	TGTGCCAGCAGCACGACAGAGAACAGCTATGGCTACACCTTC	CASSTTENSYGYTF
-	TRBV21-1	-	TRBJ2-7	TGTGCCTGCAGCAAAGTCAACTGCTACGAGCAGTACTTC	CACSKVNCYEQYF
-	TRBV20-1	many	TRBJ2-5	TGCAGTGCTGCCTGGGGGCGGGAAGAGACCCAGTACTTC	CSAAWGREETQYF
TRBD2	TRBV20-1	many	TRBJ2-3	TGCAGTGCTGTGGGCGGGGGGGCAGATACGCAGTATTTT	CSAVGGGADTQYF
-	TRBV12-3/TRBV12-4	many	TRBJ1-5	TGTGCCAGCAGTAGGTCGTTAGGAGAGCAGCCCCAGCATTTT	CASSRSLGEQPQHF
-	TRBV29-1	few	TRBJ2-3	TGCAGCGTTGTATATGGGAATACGCAGTATTTT	CSVVYGNTQYF